These 4 T cell receptor beta chains were sequenced from one sample in a study of early T cells in non-severe SARS-CoV-2 infection (dated by TCRdb to about 2021). To prepare the library, 5' RACE was applied. Sequencer: NextSeq 500. The public reads were reprocessed in TCRdb via fastp at Q25 and MiXCR, keeping in-frame beta chains. Every entry covers one CDR3 protein and lists the most common genes and DNA from its rows. Across this sample there are about 50,000 distinct CDR3 sequences, with approximately 9.4% seen only once. The ten largest make up 15% of the sample. Material for sequencing was whole blood. The receptors stem from an adult who was a healthcare worker with PCR-confirmed SARS-CoV-2 infection or an uninfected control (not recorded which).

Ten or more counts support this clonotype. The chain combines TRBV12-3 or TRBV12-4 with TRBJ2-5; D unresolved. This CDR3 has 14 amino acids. V was pared by 3 bases and J by 1 base, with 9 bases between. The CDR3 DNA reads TGTGCCAGCAGTTTCGGGCGGTTCCAAGAGACCCAGTACTTC. Translation gives CASSFGRFQETQYF.

The V gene is TRBV9, the J gene TRBJ2-1; 10 positions match TRBD2. This CDR3 is built from 13 residues. Looked up from germline, CDR1 is SGDLS and CDR2 is YYNGEE. Trimming at V came to 0 bases and at J to 9 bases, leaving 0 bases not matched to a gene. CDR3 in DNA: TGTGCCAGCAGCGTAGCTAGCGGGAGTGAGCAGTTCTTC. Amino acids: CASSVASGSEQFF.

This clonotype was observed many times. The genes are TRBV7-2 and TRBJ2-7, with D uncertain. Trimming cost V 5 bases and J 8 bases, with 13 bases left between them. Germline CDR1 reads SGHTA; CDR2 reads FQGNSA. This CDR3 spans 12 amino acids. CDR3 in amino acids: CASSTRSNKQYF. CDR3 sequence (DNA): TGTGCCAGCAGCACAAGGTCGAATAAGCAGTACTTC. The full variable domain, rest sourced from reference TRBV7-2 and TRBJ2-7, is GAGVSQSPSNKVTEKGKDVELRCDPISGHTALYWYRQSLGQGLEFLIYFQGNSAPDKSGLPSDRFSAERTGGSVSTLTIQRTQQEDSAVYLCASSTRSNKQYFGPGTRLTVT.

The sample holds many counts of this clonotype. This chain's CDR3 is CVGGRTDTQYF. The DNA of the CDR3 is TGTGTGGGGGGTCGCACAGATACGCAGTATTTT. The chain combines TRBV28 with TRBJ2-3, with D perhaps matching TRBD2 (6 bases). Germline V lookup: CDR1 MDHEN, CDR2 SYDVKM. The CDR3 has 11 residues.